The source of this T cell receptor (beta chain) is a study of blood T cell repertoires in COVID-19. In the authors' methods: Researchers report that nucleated cell counts were estimated from reference gene primer amplification. Generated by immunoSEQ multiplex PCR, the TCRdb table keeps only in-frame clones and is missing some. V and J calls and clone size are copied from that table; D and trimming were computed from the DNA. The sample contains roughly 200,000 clones, roughly 85% of which appear only once. Germline V gives CDR1 SGHNT, CDR2 YENEEA. This CDR3 contains 16 residues. V was pared by 5 bases and J by 7 bases, with 13 bases of the junction left unmatched. The study assigned cohorts using participant-reported clinical history.

The clonotype originates from a man in his forties who had recovered from COVID-19. The chain links TRBV11-3 to TRBJ2-5, with 10 bases matching TRBD2. The sample was PBMCs or T cells enriched from blood (not recorded which). The CDR3 DNA is TGTGCCAGCAGCCCATCCGGAATAGCGGGGGGTTCGACCCAGTACTTC. Translated: CASSPSGIAGGSTQYF. The full variable domain, completed using reference TRBV11-3 and TRBJ2-5, is EAGVVQSPRYKIIEKKQPVAFWCNPISGHNTLYWYLQNLGQGPELLIRYENEEAVDDSQLPKDRFSAERLKGVDSTLKIQPAELGDSAVYLCASSPSGIAGGSTQYFGPGTRLLVL.